In its sample, the clone carrying this TCR beta chain ranks as medium-sized (0.01 to 0.1%). Its target is not known. The record originates from a study of human T cells and chemical hapten exposure. Germline assignment: CDR1 SGHRS and CDR2 YFSETQ. V lost 1 base and J lost 2, with 14 bases in between. This CDR3 is 16 amino acids long. Time point denoted: patch test 3, about 24 weeks after DPC sensitization. Treatment described: therapeutic diphenylcyclopropenone sensitization with weekly scalp DPC. Study results and limitations: The formation of large CDR3 similarity clusters by expanded TCRs significantly exceeded that of controls.

In the authors' methods: Per sample, the median was around 100,000 TCRs, with values from around 24,000 to 710,000. MiXCR, run by TCRdb on the RACE reads, gives a single entry per CDR3 protein. The V and J calls reflect TCRdb's pipeline rather than the authors' work. The table lists roughly 100,000 distinct CDR3 sequences, around 34% of them singletons. The V gene is TRBV5-1, the J gene TRBJ2-3; D possibly corresponds to TRBD2 (6 bases). The sample here was whole blood, taken in connection with sensitization to the hapten diphenylcyclopropenone (DPC). The sequence was collected from a man aged 35 to 55 with alopecia areata. Some clones in this sample may be carry-over from other donors' samples. CDR3 residues: CASSLYASAHTDTQYF. In DNA form, the CDR3 reads TGCGCCAGCAGCTTGTACGCTAGCGCCCACACAGATACGCAGTATTTT.